Following are 14 T cell receptor beta chains from one sample sequenced in a study of response to subunit inactivated influenza vaccine. TCRdb analysed the RT-PCR reads with MiXCR anew, one entry per CDR3 protein. The sample yields 280,000 or so distinct CDR3 sequences, 21% seen once. The sequencing here drew on PBMCs from blood, taken less than 22 months after vaccination. The receptors originated from a man aged 50 to 69 who received an inactivated influenza vaccine.

In this sample, this clonotype turned up a few times. The V and J genes are TRBV6-5 and TRBJ2-7, with 8 bases aligning to TRBD2. V lost 0 bases and J lost 3; bases outside the gene matches: 13. The CDR3 totals 18 residues. The V gene's germline CDR1 is MNHEY and CDR2 SVGAGI. The CDR3, as DNA: TGTGCCAGCAGTTACTCGACGGGTGGAAAAGCGGGGGACTACGAGCAGTACTTC. It is translated as CASSYSTGGKAGDYEQYF.

V usage is TRBV20-1 and J usage is TRBJ2-1; unclear D gene. CDR1 is DFQATT, CDR2 SNEGSKA, per germline (reference sequence). V was trimmed by 3 bases and J by 8 bases, leaving 14 bases between them. This CDR3 spans 13 amino acids. CDR3 DNA: TGCAGTGCTAGTCGGAATCTAGTCGATGAGCAGTTCTTC. Protein: CSASRNLVDEQFF.

The genes are TRBV11-2 and TRBJ2-1; 14 bases map to TRBD2. Germline CDR1 and CDR2: SGHAT and FQNNGV. CDR3 length: 17 residues. Trimming at V came to 0 bases and at J to 7 bases, leaving 5 bases not matched to a gene. The CDR3 protein is CASSLDRLAGGLNEQFF. The CDR3 coding sequence is TGTGCCAGCAGCTTAGATCGACTAGCGGGGGGGCTTAATGAGCAGTTCTTC.

The chain carries TRBV12-3 or TRBV12-4 and TRBJ1-4, with a possible D match to TRBD1 (5 bases). Trimming stripped 0 bases from V and 8 bases from J, with 16 bases between. The CDR3 has 16 amino acids. For the CDR3, the DNA is TGTGCCAGCAGTTTAGCGCTGATAGGGGTTGGCGAAAAACTGTTTTTT. Translating it yields CASSLALIGVGEKLFF.

The J gene is TRBJ1-5, the V gene TRBV12-3 or TRBV12-4; TRBD1 aligns across 10 bases. Trimming removed 5 bases from V and 7 bases from J; junction bases left unmatched: 8. There are 15 residues in the CDR3. Written as DNA, the CDR3 is TGTGCCAGCAGTCGGGACAGGGGTATTGGGCAGCCCCAGCATTTT. Protein product: CASSRDRGIGQPQHF.

This clonotype was recorded a few times. The chain links TRBV28 to TRBJ1-5, with D possibly being TRBD1 (5 bases). CDR1 and CDR2 (germline): MDHEN, SYDVKM. The CDR3 has 14 amino acids. V was trimmed by 5 bases and J by 6 bases, leaving 14 bases between them. CDR3 region: CASSKISGGQPQHF. CDR3 DNA sequence: TGTGCCAGCAGTAAAATATCTGGGGGTCAGCCCCAGCATTTT.

CDR3 amino acids: CASSPHRDRGATDTQYF. CDR3 bases: TGTGCCAGCAGCCCCCATCGGGACAGGGGTGCCACAGATACGCAGTATTTT. The J gene is TRBJ2-3, the V gene TRBV7-8; 10 bases match TRBD1. CDR1 is SGHVS, CDR2 FQNEAQ, per germline. The CDR3 is made up of 17 amino acids. The J segment lost 2 bases and the V segment lost 5 bases, leaving 10 bases of the junction unmatched.

CDR3 nucleotides: TGTGCCAGCAGCCGGCGGAATCTAGCCGCGTCCAATGAGCAGTTCTTC. This gives the protein CASSRRNLAASNEQFF. The chain couples TRBV5-6 to TRBJ2-1; TRBD2 is a possible D gene (5 bases). The CDR3 runs 16 residues. The ends were cut back, 4 bases at V and 6 bases at J, with 20 bases in the middle. CDR1 and CDR2 from the germline V gene are SGHDT and YYEEEE.

The V call is TRBV7-9, the J call TRBJ2-3, with 10 nucleotides matching TRBD2. Germline CDR1 SEHNR, CDR2 FQNEAQ (reference sequence). Losses at the gene ends were 3 bases for V and 3 bases for J; bases not matched to a gene: 3. This CDR3 spans 15 amino acids. The CDR3 bases are TGTGCCAGCAGCTTTATACTAGCGGGAACAGATACGCAGTATTTT. Translation gives CASSFILAGTDTQYF.

The chain joins TRBV5-4 to TRBJ2-3, with TRBD1 as a possible D gene (5 bases). Germline V CDR1 and CDR2: SGHNT, YYREEE (reference sequence). The CDR3 runs to 15 residues. V was clipped by 4 bases and J by 0 bases, with 12 bases between them. CDR3 bases: TGTGCCAGCAGCCTGACAGCCACTAGCACAGATACGCAGTATTTT. This codes for CASSLTATSTDTQYF.

This chain joins TRBV4-3 and TRBJ1-4; D perhaps matches TRBD1 (5 bases). Deletions cut 0 bases from V and 10 bases from J, with 9 bases between. The CDR3 consists of 13 residues. CDR1 and CDR2 (germline): LGHNA, YSLEER. CDR3 coding DNA: TGCGCCAGCAGCCAAGAGGGGCGAGGAAAACTGTTTTTT. It is translated as CASSQEGRGKLFF.

V gene TRBV12-3 or TRBV12-4 combines with J gene TRBJ2-3, with 8 bases matching TRBD2. CDR3 length: 16 residues. With 1 base clipped from V and 1 base from J, the junction kept 4 bases outside the gene matches. The CDR3 is CASSLEAGEGTDTQYF. The DNA of the CDR3 is TGTGCCAGCAGTTTAGAAGCGGGAGAAGGCACAGATACGCAGTATTTT.

The chain recombines TRBV14 with TRBJ2-5; possible D gene TRBD2, 6 bases. Trimming removed 1 base from V and 2 bases from J, with 20 bases in between. The CDR3 totals 18 residues. Germline V gives CDR1 SGHDN, CDR2 FVKESK. As DNA, the CDR3 is TGTGCCAGCAGCCAAGGGGCGGGGTCCTCGGGGCCACAAGAGACCCAGTACTTC. Protein sequence: CASSQGAGSSGPQETQYF.

In its sample, this clonotype was seen once. The chain carries TRBV30 and TRBJ1-6; D is possibly TRBD1 (5 bases). The CDR3 is made up of 16 amino acids. Germline V gives CDR1 GTSNPN, CDR2 SVGIG (reference sequence). With 0 bases removed from V and 9 bases from J, the gap between germline ends came to 18 bases. The CDR3 DNA reads TGTGCCTGGAGTGTACGGAACAGGCGGGAACCTTCACCCCTCCACTTT. It translates to CAWSVRNRREPSPLHF.